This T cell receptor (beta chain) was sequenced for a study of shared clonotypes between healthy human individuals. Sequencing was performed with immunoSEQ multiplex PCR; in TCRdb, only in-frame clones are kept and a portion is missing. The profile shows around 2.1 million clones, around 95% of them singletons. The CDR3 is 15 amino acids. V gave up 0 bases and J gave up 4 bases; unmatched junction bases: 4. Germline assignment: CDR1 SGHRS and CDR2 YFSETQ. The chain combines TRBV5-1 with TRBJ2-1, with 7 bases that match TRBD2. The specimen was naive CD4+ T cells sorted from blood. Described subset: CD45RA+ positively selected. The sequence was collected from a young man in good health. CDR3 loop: CASSLASGLYNEQFF. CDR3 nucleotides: TGCGCCAGCAGCTTGGCTAGCGGACTTTACAATGAGCAGTTCTTC.